This T cell receptor beta chain was sequenced in a study of T cell repertoires in ileal Crohn's disease. Included were adult ileal or ileocolonic Crohn's patients indicated for ileocolonic resection. Of note for this clone: Its specificity is not known.

J lost 8 bases, V lost 2 bases, and 5 bases had no gene match. This CDR3 is 15 amino acids long. Germline loops: CDR1 LNHDA, CDR2 SQIVND (reference sequence). Whole-study findings and limits: Active smokers at surgery had more clonal expansions than non-smokers. Clonality above 26.8% at surgery always came with endoscopic recurrence.

Some clones are missing from TCRdb's copy, which holds only in-frame ones; the method was immunoSEQ multiplex PCR. The sample consists of more than 15,000 clones, 83% of them appearing once. Sequencing input: ileal tissue. This receptor was taken from an adult with Crohn's disease. The chain combines TRBV19 with TRBJ2-3; 12 bases are a match to TRBD2. The CDR3 DNA sequence: TGTGCCAGTAGTATACTAGCGGGGGGGCGAGGTACGCAGTATTTT. It translates to CASSILAGGRGTQYF.